Below, 20 T cell receptor beta chains from the same sample are listed, as sequenced in a study of shared clonotypes between healthy human individuals. Clones were sequenced by immunoSEQ multiplex PCR, and TCRdb holds only the in-frame ones, with some missing. This sample carries about 1 million clones, 70% to 80% of them seen once, and the ten largest clones take approximately 1.5%. Sequencing used memory CD4+ T cells sorted from blood. Subset indicated: CD45RA-negative fraction. All receptors come from a man younger than 30 in good health.

The CDR3 sequence: CAWERSRGYTF. The CDR3 DNA reads TGTGCCTGGGAACGTTCAAGGGGCTACACCTTC. The chain links TRBV30 to TRBJ1-2; D is unresolved. V lost 5 bases to trimming and J lost 8 bases, with 12 bases between them. The germline gives CDR1 GTSNPN, CDR2 SVGIG (reference sequence). The CDR3 runs to 11 residues. The complete variable domain, with remaining parts taken from reference TRBV30 and TRBJ1-2, reads SQTIHQWPATLVQPVGSPLSLECTVEGTSNPNLYWYRQAAGRGLQLLFYSVGIGQISSEVPQNLSASRPQDRQFILSSKKLLLSDSGFYLCAWERSRGYTFGSGTRLTVV.

This clone was counted only a few times. The chain links TRBV7-2 to TRBJ2-7; D is tentatively TRBD1 or TRBD2 (7 bases each). Trimming pared 6 bases from V and 3 bases from J, leaving 24 bases between. This CDR3 comprises 17 residues. The germline gives CDR1 SGHTA, CDR2 FQGNSA. The CDR3 DNA reads as TGTGCCAGCAGAAGTGCAGGGGGGGATGCATGGGGCTACGAGCAGTACTTC. Its protein product is CASRSAGGDAWGYEQYF.

The chain couples TRBV6-4 to TRBJ2-3; possible D gene TRBD2, 6 bases. V lost 3 bases, J lost 0 bases, and 10 bases lay in between. Germline V gene sequence: CDR1 MRHNA, CDR2 SNTAGT. The length of the CDR3 is 15 residues. Here the CDR3 DNA reads TGTGCCAGCAGTGAACAAAGCGGGAGCACAGATACGCAGTATTTT. Translated, it gives CASSEQSGSTDTQYF.

The chain links TRBV18 to TRBJ2-7, with no clear D. This CDR3 has 14 amino acids. The V gene's germline CDR1 is KGHSH and CDR2 LQKENI. Deletions cut 0 bases from V and 5 bases from J, with 11 bases between. The CDR3 region has the DNA TGTGCCAGCTCACCACCTTCTCTAAAACACGAGCAGTACTTC. Translation gives CASSPPSLKHEQYF.

To note about this clone: The sample carries other DNA sequences with the same CDR3. The chain carries TRBV5-1 and TRBJ2-3, with 7 bases aligning to TRBD1. This CDR3 is built from 15 residues. In germline, CDR1 is SGHRS, CDR2 YFSETQ. V gave up 0 bases and J gave up 6 bases; unmatched junction bases: 7. The CDR3 DNA is TGCGCCAGCAGCTTGGGGCAGGCCAGGGGGGATACGCAGTATTTT. Translation: CASSLGQARGDTQYF.

The genes are TRBV30 and TRBJ2-5; D is possibly TRBD2 (6 bases). Germline-derived CDR1 and CDR2 are GTSNPN and SVGIG (reference sequence). V was clipped by 1 base and J by 4 bases, with 10 bases between them. The CDR3 totals 13 residues. The CDR3 DNA follows: TGTGCCTGGAGTGGGCAGGGAGGAGAGACCCAGTACTTC. It is translated as CAWSGQGGETQYF.

This chain's CDR3 is CASSAQGLAEETQYF. In DNA, the CDR3 is TGTGCCAGCAGTGCCCAGGGACTAGCGGAAGAGACCCAGTACTTC. The rearrangement uses TRBV2 and TRBJ2-5; 11 nucleotides align to TRBD2. The CDR3 length is 15 residues. In germline, CDR1 is SNHLY, CDR2 FYNNEI. J was trimmed by 3 bases and V by 4 bases; bases with no gene match: 4.

J is TRBJ2-7 and V is TRBV4-1; TRBD1 or TRBD2 may be the D gene (6 bases each). CDR3 length: 16 residues. The V gene's germline CDR1 is MGHRA and CDR2 YSYEKL. Trimming took 1 base from V and 3 from J, leaving 16 bases between them. CDR3: CASSQAGGGVIYEQYF. CDR3 coding DNA: TGCGCCAGCAGCCAAGCCGGGGGCGGGGTTATCTACGAGCAGTACTTC.

Turning to this clone: This specimen includes other DNA sequences encoding the same CDR3. The chain combines TRBV5-1 with TRBJ1-1; TRBD1 agrees at 9 bases. V was pared by 4 bases and J by 2 bases, with 3 bases of the junction left unmatched. Germline values: CDR1 SGHRS, CDR2 YFSETQ. The CDR3 spans 14 residues. CDR3: CASSRDRVNTEAFF. As DNA, the CDR3 is TGCGCCAGCAGCAGGGACAGGGTTAACACTGAAGCTTTCTTT.

The count of this clone is one. A much larger clone sits a single nucleotide away, making a read error possible. The sample holds other DNA sequences that translate to the same CDR3. The J gene is TRBJ1-2, the V gene TRBV6-1; perhaps TRBD1 as D (6 bases). V gave up 6 bases and J gave up 2 bases, with 7 bases separating them. The CDR3 extends over 12 amino acids. Germline-derived CDR1 and CDR2 are MNHNS and SASEGT. CDR3 in amino acids: CASSGQNYGYTF. The CDR3 coding sequence is TGTGCCAGCAGCGGACAGAACTATGGCTACACCTTC.

On this clone itself: Other DNA sequences within the sample encode an identical CDR3. CDR3 loop: CASSPLADTQYF. The CDR3 bases are TGTGCCAGCTCACCCCTCGCAGATACGCAGTATTTT. The V call is TRBV18, the J call TRBJ2-3; D unresolved. The CDR3 loop spans 12 amino acids. Per germline, CDR1 KGHSH and CDR2 LQKENI. V gave up 3 bases and J gave up 4 bases, with 5 bases separating them.

Concerning this clone: Given a much more abundant clone one base away, this may be a read error. In DNA, the CDR3 is TGTGCCAGCAGTTTCTCTAACTATGGCTACACCTTC. Amino acids: CASSFSNYGYTF. This chain joins TRBV28 and TRBJ1-2, with D unresolved. V was clipped by 3 bases and J by 0 bases, with 2 bases between them. Germline CDR1 MDHEN, CDR2 SYDVKM. The CDR3 runs to 12 residues.

The chain links TRBV6-5 to TRBJ2-7; tentatively, D is TRBD1 (6 bases). There are 14 residues in the CDR3. V lost 6 bases, J lost 6 bases, and 18 bases lay in between. Germline-derived CDR1 and CDR2 are MNHEY and SVGAGI. The CDR3 sequence is CASRTGTPVGEQYF. The CDR3 DNA follows: TGTGCCAGCAGAACCGGGACACCGGTGGGCGAGCAGTACTTC.

V usage is TRBV7-2 and J usage is TRBJ2-5; D is possibly TRBD1 or TRBD2 (5 bases each). V was pared by 4 bases and J by 5 bases, with 14 bases between. Per the germline V gene, CDR1 is SGHTA and CDR2 is FQGNSA. The CDR3 totals 14 residues. The CDR3 DNA reads as TGTGCCAGCAGCTGGGTCAGTGGGACGGAGACCCAGTACTTC. As protein: CASSWVSGTETQYF. Variable domain in full (rest from reference TRBV7-2 and TRBJ2-5): GAGVSQSPSNKVTEKGKDVELRCDPISGHTALYWYRQSLGQGLEFLIYFQGNSAPDKSGLPSDRFSAERTGGSVSTLTIQRTQQEDSAVYLCASSWVSGTETQYFGPGTRLLVL.

Here the CDR3 DNA reads TGTGCCAGCTCACCAAGTATGGGATCCGATAATCAGCCCCAGCATTTT. This encodes CASSPSMGSDNQPQHF. The chain carries TRBV18 and TRBJ1-5; D is ambiguous. The V end lost 2 bases, the J end lost 4 bases, and 15 bases lay between the germline ends. The CDR3 runs 16 residues. Germline V gives CDR1 KGHSH, CDR2 LQKENI. The full variable domain, its missing parts supplied by reference TRBV18 and TRBJ1-5, is NAGVMQNPRHLVRRRGQEARLRCSPMKGHSHVYWYRQLPEEGLKFMVYLQKENIIDESGMPKERFSAEFPKEGPSILRIQQVVRGDSAAYFCASSPSMGSDNQPQHFGDGTRLSIL.

Notes on this clone: Germline and junction disagree at one end, which may indicate a read error. The chain recombines TRBV7-7 with TRBJ2-5; 8 bases match TRBD2. The germline V gene encodes CDR1 SSHAT and CDR2 FNYEAQ (reference sequence). The CDR3 consists of 14 residues. Written as DNA, the CDR3 is TGTGCTAGCAGCTCGGGGGGGGCTTGGGAGACCCAGTACTTC. It yields the protein CASSSGGAWETQYF.

The rearrangement joins TRBV30 to TRBJ2-1, with 10 bases matching TRBD2. CDR1 GTSNPN and CDR2 SVGIG come from the germline V gene (reference sequence). V was clipped by 4 bases and J by 7 bases; unmatched bases: 10. This CDR3 region has 15 residues. The CDR3 DNA is TGTGCCTGGACCCCATGGAGCGGGAGGGGAAATGAGCAGTTCTTC. Translation: CAWTPWSGRGNEQFF.

The chain has TRBV7-8 and TRBJ2-5, with 7 bases identical to TRBD2. This CDR3 region has 13 residues. The V gene's germline CDR1 is SGHVS and CDR2 FQNEAQ. Germline trimming cut 6 bases from V and 4 bases from J; bases unmatched to any gene: 5. The CDR3 loop is CASRRGFGETQYF. In DNA form, the CDR3 reads TGTGCCAGCAGGCGGGGGTTTGGAGAGACCCAGTACTTC.

CDR3 residues: CASSYPSSYNEQFF. The DNA for the CDR3 is TGCGCCAGCAGCTACCCAAGCTCCTACAATGAGCAGTTCTTC. This chain connects TRBV5-1 to TRBJ2-1; D gene unclear. Germline CDR1 reads SGHRS; CDR2 reads YFSETQ. Trimming took off 3 bases at V and 0 bases at J, with 7 bases between the two ends. The CDR3 length is 14 residues.

The genes are TRBV5-4 and TRBJ2-1; TRBD2 is a possible D gene (5 bases). The germline V gene has CDR1 SGHNT and CDR2 YYREEE (reference sequence). This CDR3 spans 13 amino acids. Trimming shortened V by 2 bases and J by 7 bases, and 10 bases separated the two germline ends. The CDR3 nucleotides are TGTGCCAGCAGCTTCGGGGTTGAGAATGAGCAGTTCTTC. Translating it yields CASSFGVENEQFF.